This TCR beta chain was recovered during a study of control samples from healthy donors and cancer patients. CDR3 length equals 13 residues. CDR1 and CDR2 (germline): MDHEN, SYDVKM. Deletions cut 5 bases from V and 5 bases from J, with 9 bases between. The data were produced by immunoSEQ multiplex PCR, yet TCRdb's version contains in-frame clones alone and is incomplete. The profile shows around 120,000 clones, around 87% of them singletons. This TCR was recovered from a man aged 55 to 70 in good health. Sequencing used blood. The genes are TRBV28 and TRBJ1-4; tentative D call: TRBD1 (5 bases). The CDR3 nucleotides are TGTGCCAGCAGTCTCGGGACCAATGAAAAACTGTTTTTT. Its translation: CASSLGTNEKLFF.